This T cell receptor (beta chain) was sequenced during a study of T cell responses to AZD1222 COVID-19 vaccine. Method: immunoSEQ multiplex PCR; TCRdb's copy keeps in-frame clones and lacks some. The sample comprises about 140,000 clones, roughly 88% of which are singletons, and roughly 3% rests with the top ten. Study findings and constraints: Repertoires in all cases were sampled only once the peak T cell response had passed. Reportedly, close to half of spike-specific TCRs are directed against unmutated variant regions. The study identified only a handful of AZD1222 recipients as seropositive at baseline. The donor cohort was predominantly white British with a female majority, and clonal diversity may have been underestimated.

Details on this clone: The antigen is not known.

CDR1 is MNHNS, CDR2 SASEGT, per germline. V was shortened by 5 bases and J by 3 bases, with 8 bases between the two germline ends. The CDR3 length is 12 residues. The sequenced sample was peripheral blood, obtained on day 0 of AZD1222 vaccination. This rearrangement joins TRBV6-1 to TRBJ2-7; D uncertain. This TCR came from an adult in good health. The DNA of the CDR3 is TGTGCCAGCAGTCTGGCAAACTACGAGCAGTACTTC. It translates to CASSLANYEQYF.